This T cell receptor (beta chain) was recovered during a study of blood T cell repertoires in COVID-19. About the research overall: There were acute and convalescent COVID-19 samples, and they came from the United States, Italy and Spain. T cells, B-cell-depleted T cells, or PBMCs provided the cDNA or gDNA that served as material.

This clone has a handful of counts. J lost 6 bases, V lost 4 bases, and 4 bases had no gene match. The CDR3 consists of 14 residues. Germline CDR1 is MNHEY and CDR2 is SMNVEV (reference sequence). The authors' processing: Estimates of nucleated cell counts were drawn from the amplification of reference gene primers. Repertoires were generated with immunoSEQ multiplex PCR, while TCRdb's copy carries only in-frame clones and drops some. D and trimming come from the DNA, and the V and J calls and clone size come from that table. The sample consists of fewer than 35,000 clones, about four fifths of them appearing once.

The TCR comes from a man between 65 and 80 years old with acute or convalescent COVID-19. Sequencing input: peripheral blood. The rearrangement joins TRBV27 to TRBJ1-2; TRBD1 aligns across 11 bases. Written as DNA, the CDR3 is TGTGCCAGCAGTTGGGGACAGGGGGGAAATGGCTACACCTTC. Its translation: CASSWGQGGNGYTF.